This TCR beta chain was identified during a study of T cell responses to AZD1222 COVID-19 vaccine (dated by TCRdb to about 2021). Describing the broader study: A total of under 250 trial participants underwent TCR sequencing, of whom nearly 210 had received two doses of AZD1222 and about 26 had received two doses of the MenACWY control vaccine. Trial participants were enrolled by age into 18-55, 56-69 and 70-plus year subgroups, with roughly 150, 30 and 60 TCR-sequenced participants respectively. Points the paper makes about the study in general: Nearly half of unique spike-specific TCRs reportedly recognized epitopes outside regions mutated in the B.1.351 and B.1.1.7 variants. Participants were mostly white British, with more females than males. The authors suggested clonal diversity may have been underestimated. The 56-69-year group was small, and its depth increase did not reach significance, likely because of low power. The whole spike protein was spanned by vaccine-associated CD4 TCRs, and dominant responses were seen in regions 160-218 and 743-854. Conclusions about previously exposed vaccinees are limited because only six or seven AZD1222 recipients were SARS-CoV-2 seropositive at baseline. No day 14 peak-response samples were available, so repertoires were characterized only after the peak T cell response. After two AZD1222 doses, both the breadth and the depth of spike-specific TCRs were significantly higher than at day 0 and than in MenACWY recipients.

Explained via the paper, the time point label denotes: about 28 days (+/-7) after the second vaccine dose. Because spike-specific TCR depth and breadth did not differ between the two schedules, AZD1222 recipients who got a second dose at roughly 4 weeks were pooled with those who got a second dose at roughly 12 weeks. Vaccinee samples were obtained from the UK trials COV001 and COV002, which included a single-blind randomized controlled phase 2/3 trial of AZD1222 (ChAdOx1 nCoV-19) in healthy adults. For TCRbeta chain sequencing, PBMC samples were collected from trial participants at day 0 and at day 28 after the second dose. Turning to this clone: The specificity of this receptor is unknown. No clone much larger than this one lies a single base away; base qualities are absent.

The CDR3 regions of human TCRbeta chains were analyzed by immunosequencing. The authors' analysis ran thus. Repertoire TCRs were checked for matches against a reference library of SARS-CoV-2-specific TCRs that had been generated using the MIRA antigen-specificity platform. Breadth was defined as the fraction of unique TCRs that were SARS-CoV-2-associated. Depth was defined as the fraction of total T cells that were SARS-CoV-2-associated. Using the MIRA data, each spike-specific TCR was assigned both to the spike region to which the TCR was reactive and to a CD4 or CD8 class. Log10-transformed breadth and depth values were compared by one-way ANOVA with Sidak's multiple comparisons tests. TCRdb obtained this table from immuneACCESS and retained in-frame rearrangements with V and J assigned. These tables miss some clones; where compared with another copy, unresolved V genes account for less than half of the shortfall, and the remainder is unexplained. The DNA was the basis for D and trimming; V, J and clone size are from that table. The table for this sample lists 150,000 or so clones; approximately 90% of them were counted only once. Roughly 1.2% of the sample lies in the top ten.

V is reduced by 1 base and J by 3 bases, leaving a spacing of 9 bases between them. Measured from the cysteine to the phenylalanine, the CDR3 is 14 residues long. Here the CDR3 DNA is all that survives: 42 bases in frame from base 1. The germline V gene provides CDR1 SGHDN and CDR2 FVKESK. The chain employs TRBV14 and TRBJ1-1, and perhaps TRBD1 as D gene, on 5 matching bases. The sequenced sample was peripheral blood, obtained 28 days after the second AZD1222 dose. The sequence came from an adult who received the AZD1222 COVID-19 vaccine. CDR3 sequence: CASSQVWGDTEAFF. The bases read TGTGCCAGCAGCCAAGTCTGGGGGGACACTGAAGCTTTCTTT.